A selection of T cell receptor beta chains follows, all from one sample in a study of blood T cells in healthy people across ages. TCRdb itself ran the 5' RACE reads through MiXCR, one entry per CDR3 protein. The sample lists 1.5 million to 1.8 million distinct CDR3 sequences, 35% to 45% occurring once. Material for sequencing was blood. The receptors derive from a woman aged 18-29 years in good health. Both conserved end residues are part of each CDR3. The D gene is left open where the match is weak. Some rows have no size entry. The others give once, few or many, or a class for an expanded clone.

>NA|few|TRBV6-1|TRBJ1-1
CASSVGTTATGAFF
TGTGCCAGCAGTGTTGGCACAACGGCTACAGGGGCTTTCTTT
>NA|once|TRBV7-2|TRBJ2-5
CASSHQGRAYRETQYF
TGTGCCAGCAGCCACCAGGGACGAGCGTACCGGGAGACCCAGTACTTC
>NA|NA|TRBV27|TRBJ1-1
CASSLRRDPDTEAFF
TGTGCCAGCAGTTTACGTCGGGACCCTGACACTGAAGCTTTCTTT
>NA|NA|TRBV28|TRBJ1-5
CASKGPNSNQPQHF
TGTGCCAGCAAGGGTCCGAATAGCAATCAGCCCCAGCATTTT
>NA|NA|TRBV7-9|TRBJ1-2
CASSFPFTF
TGTGCCAGCAGCTTTCCCTTCACCTTC
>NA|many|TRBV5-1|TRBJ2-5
CASGSSGASEETQYF
TGCGCCAGCGGCTCTTCCGGGGCCTCCGAAGAGACCCAGTACTTC
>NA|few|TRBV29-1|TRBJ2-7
CSVEDGRTYEQYF
TGCAGCGTTGAAGACGGCAGGACCTACGAGCAGTACTTC
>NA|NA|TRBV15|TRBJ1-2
CATSADRFSWGHYGYTF
TGTGCCACCAGCGCAGACCGCTTTAGTTGGGGCCACTATGGCTACACCTTC
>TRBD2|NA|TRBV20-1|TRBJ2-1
CSASAGDNEQFF
TGCAGTGCCTCAGCGGGGGATAATGAGCAGTTCTTC
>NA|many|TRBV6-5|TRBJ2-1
CASSYGYYNEQFF
TGTGCCAGCAGTTACGGCTACTACAATGAGCAGTTCTTC
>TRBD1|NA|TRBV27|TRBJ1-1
CASSFTLGQRLNTEAFF
TGTGCCAGCAGTTTCACCCTGGGACAGCGATTGAACACTGAAGCTTTCTTT
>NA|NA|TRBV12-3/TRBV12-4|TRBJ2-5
CASSRLGDPKSQETQYF
TGTGCCAGCAGCCGACTGGGGGACCCCAAATCCCAAGAGACCCAGTACTTC
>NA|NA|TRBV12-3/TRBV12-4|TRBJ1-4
CASSYQGTNEKLFF
TGTGCCAGCAGCTATCAGGGGACTAATGAAAAACTGTTTTTT
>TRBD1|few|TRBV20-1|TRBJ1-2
CSATDRGAYGYTF
TGCAGTGCAACGGACAGGGGCGCCTATGGCTACACCTTC
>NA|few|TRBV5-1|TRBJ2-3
CASSGGNALDTQYF
TGCGCCAGCAGCGGGGGCAATGCCTTAGATACGCAGTATTTT
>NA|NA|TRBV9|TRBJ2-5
CASSALSLGEQYF
TGTGCCAGCAGCGCCCTATCTCTGGGTGAGCAGTACTTC
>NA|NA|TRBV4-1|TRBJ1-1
CASSQDQGSTEAFF
TGCGCCAGCAGCCAAGATCAGGGATCCACTGAAGCTTTCTTT
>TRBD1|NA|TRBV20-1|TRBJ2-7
CSARDPGTGTYEQYF
TGCAGTGCTAGAGATCCAGGGACAGGGACCTACGAGCAGTACTTC
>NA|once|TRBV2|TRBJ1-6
CASTEGQRHSPLHF
TGTGCCAGCACCGAAGGACAGCGCCATTCACCCCTCCACTTT
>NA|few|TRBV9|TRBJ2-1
CASSVGGPLVNEQFF
TGTGCCAGCAGCGTAGGGGGCCCGCTAGTAAATGAGCAGTTCTTC
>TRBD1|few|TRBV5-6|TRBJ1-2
CASSARQGWYGYTF
TGTGCCAGCAGCGCCAGACAGGGTTGGTATGGCTACACCTTC
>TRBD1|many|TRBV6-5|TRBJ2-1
CASSSRDSYNEQFF
TGTGCCAGCAGCTCCCGGGACAGCTACAATGAGCAGTTCTTC
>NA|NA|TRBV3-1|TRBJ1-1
CASSQLMGTEAFF
TGTGCCAGCAGCCAACTGATGGGAACTGAAGCTTTCTTT
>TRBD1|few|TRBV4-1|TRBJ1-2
CASSQVAGTGNYGYTF
TGCGCCAGCAGCCAAGTAGCCGGGACAGGGAACTATGGCTACACCTTC
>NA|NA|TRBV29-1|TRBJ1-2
CSVALMNGYTF
TGCAGCGTTGCTCTCATGAATGGCTACACCTTC
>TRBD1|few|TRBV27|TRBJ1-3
CASSSGQPGNTIYF
TGTGCCAGCAGCTCGGGACAGCCTGGAAACACCATATATTTT
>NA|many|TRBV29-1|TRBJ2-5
CSVVPPGLETQYF
TGCAGCGTTGTACCCCCGGGATTGGAGACCCAGTACTTC
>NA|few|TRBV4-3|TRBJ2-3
CASSQVVGPNPTDTQYF
TGCGCCAGCAGCCAAGTTGTGGGACCCAACCCCACAGATACGCAGTATTTT
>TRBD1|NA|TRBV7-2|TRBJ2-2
CASSTSPDRGINTGELFF
TGTGCCAGCAGCACCAGCCCGGACAGGGGTATTAACACCGGGGAGCTGTTTTTT